The next 26 T cell receptor beta chains were all read from a single sample in a study of blood T cell repertoires in COVID-19 (dated by TCRdb to the early 2020s). The library came from the immunoSEQ multiplex PCR assay. In its TCRdb copy, this immuneACCESS table keeps in-frame sequences only and misses some clones. Where compared with another copy, unresolved V genes explain less than half of these, and the others have no known cause. The sample profile shows about 420,000 clones; around 90% of them were found once. Clones ranked in the top ten supply less than 0.95% of the sample. The sample was peripheral blood. These receptors were taken from a young man with COVID-19, enrolled during active disease.

The chain is built from TRBV5-4 and TRBJ2-3; the match to TRBD2 covers 9 bases. J gave up 2 bases and V 3 bases, and 4 bases lay outside the gene matches. The CDR3 sequence is 15 residues long. CDR1 SGHNT and CDR2 YYREEE come from the germline V gene (reference sequence). This CDR3 reads CASSSSGAITDTQYF. The CDR3 DNA reads TGTGCCAGCAGCTCTAGCGGGGCTATCACAGATACGCAGTATTTT.

The gene calls are TRBV3-1 (or the pseudogene TRBV3-2) and TRBJ2-5; D call uncertain. The germline V and J ends were trimmed by 0 bases and 1 base, with 9 bases remaining between them. CDR1 LGHDT and CDR2 YNNKEL come from the germline V gene (reference sequence). This CDR3 region has 15 residues. This CDR3 is CASSQEVSPQETQYF. As DNA, the CDR3 is TGTGCCAGCAGCCAAGAGGTCAGTCCCCAAGAGACCCAGTACTTC.

The chain combines TRBV7-9 with TRBJ2-5, with 8 nucleotides matching TRBD2. Germline V CDR1 and CDR2: SEHNR, FQNEAQ (reference sequence). The length of the CDR3 is 14 residues. V was clipped by 1 base and J by 7 bases; unmatched bases: 5. CDR3: CASSLGLASVTQYF. CDR3 coding DNA: TGTGCCAGCAGCTTAGGACTAGCGTCTGTGACCCAGTACTTC.

The chain joins TRBV6-5 to TRBJ2-1, with D perhaps TRBD1 (6 bases). The CDR3 contains 14 residues. Germline V gene data show CDR1 as MNHEY and CDR2 as SVGAGI. V lost 6 bases, J lost 4 bases, and 13 bases lay in between. The CDR3 sequence: CASSFQGLYNEQFF. The CDR3 DNA sequence: TGTGCCAGCAGCTTCCAGGGGTTATACAATGAGCAGTTCTTC.

There are many counts of this clone. The chain is built from TRBV12-5 and TRBJ1-5; unclear D gene. From germline, CDR1 is LGHNT and CDR2 FRNRAP. The CDR3 is 16 amino acids. The V gene lost 2 bases and the J gene lost 7 bases, with 18 bases spanning the gap. The DNA of the CDR3 is TGTGCTAGTGGTTTGACCGACCGCGGTGGCTTGCAGCCCCAGCATTTT. This codes for CASGLTDRGGLQPQHF.

This rearrangement joins TRBV6-5 to TRBJ1-5, with a tentative D call TRBD1 (6 bases). The V gene's germline CDR1 is MNHEY and CDR2 SVGAGI. The V and J ends lost 6 bases and 4 bases respectively, with 16 bases between them. The CDR3 covers 15 residues. The CDR3 here is CASREGGALNQPQHF. The CDR3 DNA reads TGTGCCAGCAGGGAGGGGGGGGCGCTTAATCAGCCCCAGCATTTT.

The V call is TRBV5-1, the J call TRBJ2-3, with a weak D call TRBD2 (6 bases). The CDR3 extends over 12 amino acids. V lost 5 bases, J lost 6 bases, and 10 bases lay in between. Germline V gene lookup returns CDR1 SGHRS and CDR2 YFSETQ. The DNA for the CDR3 is TGCGCCAGCAGGGAGGGTGCGGATACGCAGTATTTT. Translated, it gives CASREGADTQYF.

CDR3 coding DNA: TGTGCCACCAGTGACTCCTCGACCCCCGGGACTAGCGGTACCTACGAGCAGTACTTC. Translating it yields CATSDSSTPGTSGTYEQYF. V and J are TRBV24-1 and TRBJ2-7; the match to TRBD2 covers 11 bases. The V and J ends lost 4 bases and 2 bases, in that order; junction bases with no gene match: 15. Germline V lookup: CDR1 KGHDR, CDR2 SFDVKD. The CDR3 is 19 residues long.

The V call is TRBV3-1 (or the pseudogene TRBV3-2), the J call TRBJ2-7; no definite D call. CDR3 length equals 12 residues. Germline V CDR1 and CDR2: LGHDT, YNNKEL (reference sequence). V lost 4 bases and J 7 bases, leaving 11 bases between the germline ends. CDR3 sequence: CASSLHDSEQYF. The CDR3 DNA follows: TGTGCCAGCAGCCTACATGATTCTGAGCAGTACTTC.

The chain couples TRBV5-1 to TRBJ2-3; D unresolved. Per the germline V gene, CDR1 is SGHRS and CDR2 is YFSETQ. Trimming left V 0 bases short and J 5 bases short, with 10 bases between. This CDR3 contains 14 residues. The CDR3 reads CASSLGQAGDTQYF. Written as DNA, the CDR3 is TGCGCCAGCAGCTTGGGGCAGGCAGGAGATACGCAGTATTTT.

The V gene is TRBV12-3 or TRBV12-4, the J gene TRBJ2-1, with D hard to call. The CDR3 runs 12 residues. Trimming shortened V by 3 bases and J by 7 bases, and 7 bases separated the two germline ends. The CDR3 loop is CASSFRENEQFF. CDR3 DNA sequence: TGTGCCAGCAGTTTTAGAGAGAATGAGCAGTTCTTC.

The chain carries TRBV11-3 and TRBJ2-5; D is possibly TRBD1 (6 bases). The CDR3 has 15 amino acids. The V end was cut by 6 bases, the J end by 4 bases, with 18 bases between. CDR1 and CDR2 from the germline V gene are SGHNT and YENEEA. The CDR3 region has the DNA TGTGCCAGCAGACCGTCCGGGACATCAACAGAGACCCAGTACTTC. This codes for CASRPSGTSTETQYF.

The chain couples TRBV5-6 to TRBJ2-2, with 7 bases identical to TRBD1. Germline V gene lookup returns CDR1 SGHDT and CDR2 YYEEEE. After removal of 2 bases from V and 3 bases from J, the junction contained 7 bases not matched to a gene. CDR3 length: 16 amino acids. CDR3 protein: CASSFTPTGHTGELFF. The CDR3, as DNA: TGTGCCAGCAGCTTTACACCGACAGGGCACACCGGGGAGCTGTTTTTT.

DNA of the CDR3: TGTGCCAGCAGCGAGGACAGGGGATCCTACGAGCAGTACTTC. Amino acid sequence: CASSEDRGSYEQYF. The chain has TRBV9 and TRBJ2-7; 9 nucleotides line up with TRBD1. The CDR3 is 14 residues long. Germline CDR1 and CDR2: SGDLS and YYNGEE. The J segment lost 1 base and the V segment lost 3 bases, leaving 2 bases of the junction unmatched.

The chain recombines TRBV3-1 (or the pseudogene TRBV3-2) with TRBJ2-7; the match to TRBD1 covers 11 bases. The CDR3 length is 15 residues. The V gene end was trimmed by 2 bases and the J gene end by 7 bases; junction bases not matched to a gene: 7. Germline CDR1 is LGHDT and CDR2 is YNNKEL (reference sequence). Here the CDR3 DNA reads TGTGCCAGCAGCCAACCGGGACAGGGGGTGAGGGAGCAGTACTTC. It encodes CASSQPGQGVREQYF.

The V gene is TRBV5-4, the J gene TRBJ2-1, with a weak D call TRBD2 (6 bases). Trimming cost V 0 bases and J 6 bases, with 16 bases left between them. CDR3 length equals 16 residues. Germline V gives CDR1 SGHNT, CDR2 YYREEE (reference sequence). This CDR3 reads CASSLEIGGRPNEQFF. CDR3 in DNA: TGTGCCAGCAGCTTGGAGATTGGGGGGAGGCCCAATGAGCAGTTCTTC.

The rearrangement joins TRBV7-8 to TRBJ2-7, with a weak D call TRBD2 (6 bases). The CDR3 is 14 amino acids. Germline loops: CDR1 SGHVS, CDR2 FQNEAQ. V was cut by 5 bases and J by 6 bases, with 17 bases left in between. CDR3 DNA sequence: TGTGCCAGCAGCCAAGCGGGCACCACCTCCGAGCAGTACTTC. Encoded protein: CASSQAGTTSEQYF.

This clone was counted only a few times. V usage is TRBV19 and J usage is TRBJ1-1; 10 nucleotides match TRBD1. V trimming: 6 bases; J trimming: 7 bases; junction bases outside the gene matches: 11. Germline CDR1 LNHDA, CDR2 SQIVND (reference sequence). The CDR3 spans 15 residues. The CDR3 spells CASRRWDRGSNEAFF. The CDR3 region has the DNA TGTGCCAGTAGACGATGGGACAGGGGATCCAATGAAGCTTTCTTT.

This sequence joins TRBV2 and TRBJ2-5; D may be TRBD2 (5 bases). The CDR3 extends over 14 amino acids. Per the germline V gene, CDR1 is SNHLY and CDR2 is FYNNEI. V shed 4 bases and J shed 7 bases, with 16 bases lying between them. CDR3: CASSGLPEGGTQYF. The CDR3, as DNA: TGTGCCAGCAGTGGCTTGCCCGAAGGAGGGACCCAGTACTTC.

This sequence joins TRBV6-5 and TRBJ2-7; 8 bases are shared with TRBD1. The CDR3 sequence is 15 residues long. With 4 bases clipped from V and 2 bases from J, the junction kept 7 bases outside the gene matches. Germline V gene lookup returns CDR1 MNHEY and CDR2 SVGAGI. The CDR3 nucleotides are TGTGCCAGCAGTTCTCAGGGGGCCGGGGCCTACGAGCAGTACTTC. Protein product: CASSSQGAGAYEQYF.

This clone was found once. The CDR3 bases are TGTGCCAGCAGTTTTGTGGCAGGGGGTTTTCTCGGTTCACCCCTCCACTTT. As protein: CASSFVAGGFLGSPLHF. V gene TRBV27 combines with J gene TRBJ1-6; 7 bases are shared with TRBD1. The CDR3 sequence is 17 residues long. The junction had 14 bases not matched to a gene; V was cut back by 3 bases and J by 9 bases. Per the germline V gene, CDR1 is MNHEY and CDR2 is SMNVEV (reference sequence).

The chain couples TRBV10-2 to TRBJ2-7, with D possibly matching TRBD2 (5 bases). This CDR3 is built from 15 residues. V shed 7 bases and J shed 6 bases, with 22 bases lying between them. Germline CDR1 and CDR2: WSHSY and SAAADI. CDR3 protein: CASMGIRQARGEQYF. The CDR3 DNA sequence: TGCGCCAGCATGGGAATTCGGCAAGCCCGGGGCGAGCAGTACTTC.

The V call is TRBV6-5, the J call TRBJ1-5; D remains ambiguous. V lost 2 bases and J lost 4, with 6 bases in between. CDR1 MNHEY and CDR2 SVGAGI come from the germline V gene. CDR3 length equals 13 residues. The CDR3 nucleotides are TGTGCCAGCAGTTACCTCAGAAATCAGCCCCAGCATTTT. Translating it yields CASSYLRNQPQHF.

The chain links TRBV5-1 to TRBJ1-1, with 7 positions matching TRBD1. V was clipped by 0 bases and J by 4 bases; unmatched bases: 9. Germline loops: CDR1 SGHRS, CDR2 YFSETQ. The CDR3 totals 16 residues. The CDR3 is CASSLGQGPIGTEAFF. The CDR3 DNA reads TGCGCCAGCAGCTTGGGACAGGGACCGATTGGCACTGAAGCTTTCTTT. Complete variable domain (other parts from reference TRBV5-1 and TRBJ1-1): KAGVTQTPRYLIKTRGQQVTLSCSPISGHRSVSWYQQTPGQGLQFLFEYFSETQRNKGNFPGRFSGRQFSNSRSEMNVSTLELGDSALYLCASSLGQGPIGTEAFFGQGTRLTVV.

The chain combines TRBV11-2 with TRBJ2-1; D may be TRBD2 (6 bases). V was pared by 4 bases and J by 10 bases, with 11 bases between. The CDR3 loop spans 12 amino acids. Germline CDR1 and CDR2: SGHAT and FQNNGV. The CDR3 spells CASSSGGKEQFF. In DNA form, the CDR3 reads TGTGCCAGCAGCTCCGGAGGGAAGGAGCAGTTCTTC.

The chain employs TRBV10-1 and TRBJ2-2; 7 positions agree with TRBD2. With V trimmed by 6 bases and J by 0 bases, 1 base remained unmatched. The CDR3 runs to 14 residues. CDR1 and CDR2 (germline): WNHNN, SYGVQD (reference sequence). CDR3 nucleotide sequence: TGCGCCAGCAGCCGGGGGGCGAACACCGGGGAGCTGTTTTTT. Translation: CASSRGANTGELFF.